A selection of T cell receptor beta chains follows, all from one sample in a study of T-cell reconstitution after alpha-beta-depleted transplantation in children. TCRdb ran MiXCR on the PCR reads and lists one entry per CDR3 protein. Among hundreds of thousands of distinct CDR3 sequences listed, 8% to 11% were seen once. The sequencing here drew on PBMCs from the stem cell graft donor, taken from the stem cell graft. Receptor source: a human donor who donated a stem cell graft to a child with acute myeloid leukemia. The CDR3 runs from the conserved cysteine through the conserved F or W. The order of the fields is clone size, J gene, V gene, D gene, CDR3 length, CDR3 DNA, CDR3 protein. The D gene is left open where the match is weak. Size tells how often a clone was seen (once, few, many) or the class of an expanded clone, and some rows leave it out.

many,TRBJ1-2,TRBV6-5,.,13,TGTGCCAGCAGAGGCGGGTCCGACTATGGCTACACCTTC,CASRGGSDYGYTF
many,TRBJ2-2,TRBV5-1,TRBD1,17,TGCGCCAGCAGCTTCCACCTTACAGGGGTTGGCACCGGGGAGCTGTTTTTT,CASSFHLTGVGTGELFF
many,TRBJ1-2,TRBV6-5,.,15,TGTGCCAGCAGTTACACCTCCACAGGAGTCTATGGCTACACCTTC,CASSYTSTGVYGYTF
many,TRBJ1-2,TRBV7-2,.,15,TGTGCCAGCAGCTTAGATTGGACGGGTAACTATGGCTACACCTTC,CASSLDWTGNYGYTF
few,TRBJ1-1,TRBV5-1,.,16,TGCGCCAGCAGCCAGACCTTCGGTACTATGAACACTGAAGCTTTCTTT,CASSQTFGTMNTEAFF
.,TRBJ1-5,TRBV28,TRBD1,21,TGTGCCAGCAGTTTATGGACCGGGACAGGGGTTGGTCGAATGGGCAATCAGCCCCAGCATTTT,CASSLWTGTGVGRMGNQPQHF
.,TRBJ2-7,TRBV6-2/TRBV6-3,.,13,TGTGCCAGCAGTTCGGAGACTAGAGGAGAGCAGTACTTC,CASSSETRGEQYF
few,TRBJ1-1,TRBV12-5,.,15,TGTGCTAGTGGTTTGATTTCGGGGGGGATCACTGAAGCTTTCTTT,CASGLISGGITEAFF
few,TRBJ1-2,TRBV24-1,.,14,TGTGCCACCAGTGCCTCAGGACGAAAGGACGGCTACACCTTC,CATSASGRKDGYTF
.,TRBJ2-7,TRBV6-2/TRBV6-3,TRBD1,14,TGTGCCAGCAGTCCAACGACAGGGTTATACGAGCAGTACTTC,CASSPTTGLYEQYF
many,TRBJ2-1,TRBV24-1,TRBD1,19,TGTGCCACCAGTGAGTCTCCGGGACAGGGGGCGGCCCTCTACAATGAGCAGTTCTTC,CATSESPGQGAALYNEQFF
.,TRBJ1-2,TRBV9,.,13,TGTGCCAGCAGCGTTCAGGGAACGGATGGCTACACCTTC,CASSVQGTDGYTF
many,TRBJ2-3,TRBV2,.,16,TGTGCCAGCAGGGTACAGGGAGGGCCCTTAACAGATACGCAGTATTTT,CASRVQGGPLTDTQYF
.,TRBJ2-3,TRBV5-1,TRBD2,17,TGCGCCAGCAGCGCGTCCTGGGGACTAGCGGACACAGATACGCAGTATTTT,CASSASWGLADTDTQYF
few,TRBJ2-1,TRBV18,.,13,TGTGCCAGCTCACCAATTCAGGGCAATGAGCAGTTCTTC,CASSPIQGNEQFF
many,TRBJ2-1,TRBV7-8,TRBD2,15,TGTGCCAGCAACTCCGGGACTATCATCTACAATGAGCAGTTCTTC,CASNSGTIIYNEQFF
.,TRBJ1-4,TRBV14,.,14,TGTGCCAGCAGTTCGGGGGGGATCGGTGAAAAACTGTTTTTT,CASSSGGIGEKLFF
.,TRBJ1-2,TRBV5-1,.,15,TGCGCCAGCAGCTTGGGGGACACCTTTAACTATGGCTACACCTTC,CASSLGDTFNYGYTF
.,TRBJ2-7,TRBV20-1,TRBD2,13,TGCAGTGCTAGGGCGGGAGCTTCTTACGAGCAGTACTTC,CSARAGASYEQYF
few,TRBJ2-7,TRBV11-2,.,14,TGTGCCAGCAGCTTAGTAGCGATCCTCTACGAGCAGTACTTC,CASSLVAILYEQYF
.,TRBJ1-5,TRBV10-3,TRBD1,14,TGTGCCATCAGTGCAGACAGGGGGAATCAGCCCCAGCATTTT,CAISADRGNQPQHF
few,TRBJ1-4,TRBV18,.,13,TGTGCCAGCTCACCAGGCGGACAAGGTCGTCAGGATTTT,CASSPGGQGRQDF
few,TRBJ2-3,TRBV3-1,TRBD2,19,TGTGCCAGCAGCCAGCCCGGACTAGCGGGAGGAATCAAGGCAGATACGCAGTATTTT,CASSQPGLAGGIKADTQYF
.,TRBJ1-3,TRBV4-2,.,16,TGTGCCAGCAGCCAAGCGACGACGTCAGGAGGAAACACCATATATTTT,CASSQATTSGGNTIYF
few,TRBJ1-2,TRBV29-1,.,12,TGCAGCGTTGTGCATCCTAACTATGGCTACACCTTC,CSVVHPNYGYTF
few,TRBJ2-7,TRBV6-1,.,14,TGTGCCAGCTATCAAGAGGGGCGAATCTACGAGCAGTACTTC,CASYQEGRIYEQYF
few,TRBJ2-3,TRBV20-1,TRBD1,13,TGCTTTATTACAGGGGGGAGGCCAGATACGCAGTATTTT,CFITGGRPDTQYF
many,TRBJ1-5,TRBV6-5,.,15,TGTGCCAGCAGAAAGGGCGGCTATAGCAATCAGCCCCAGCATTTT,CASRKGGYSNQPQHF
.,TRBJ2-1,TRBV29-1,.,13,TGCAGCGTCCCTCCCCAGGGGACGGATGAGCAGTTCTTC,CSVPPQGTDEQFF
.,TRBJ1-1,TRBV9,.,15,TGTGCCAGCAGCCCTAACGTGGGCGTGAACACTGAAGCTTTCTTT,CASSPNVGVNTEAFF
.,TRBJ2-5,TRBV11-2,TRBD2,16,TGTGCCAGCAGCTTAGAGGGGGGGACTAGCAAAGAGACCCAGTACTTC,CASSLEGGTSKETQYF
many,TRBJ2-1,TRBV11-2,TRBD2,16,TGTGCCAGCAGCTTAGAGGGGACTAGCCGTCGTAATGAGCAGTTCTTC,CASSLEGTSRRNEQFF
.,TRBJ2-1,TRBV12-3/TRBV12-4,TRBD2,15,TGTGCCAGCAGCCCGGAACTAGCGGGCCTAAATGAGCAGTTCTTC,CASSPELAGLNEQFF
many,TRBJ2-7,TRBV15,.,13,TGTGCCACCAGCAGCCACCCTGTGGGCGAGCAGTACTTC,CATSSHPVGEQYF
few,TRBJ2-2,TRBV6-5,TRBD1,16,TGTGCCAGCAGTTCCCCCGGAGGACAGGGGTCCGGGGAGCTGTTTTTT,CASSSPGGQGSGELFF
few,TRBJ2-2,TRBV11-2,.,14,TGTGCCAGCAGCCCAGGGTTTAACACCGGGGAGCTGTTTTTT,CASSPGFNTGELFF
few,TRBJ2-7,TRBV5-1,.,13,TGCGCCAGCAGCCACCCGGGGGCTAACGAGCAGTACTTC,CASSHPGANEQYF
many,TRBJ2-5,TRBV29-1,.,12,TGCAGCGGAGCGGAGGGACAAGAGACCCAGTACTTC,CSGAEGQETQYF
few,TRBJ2-5,TRBV20-1,.,10,TGCAGTGCTAATGGAGAGACCCAGTACTTC,CSANGETQYF
.,TRBJ2-2,TRBV27,.,14,TGTGCCAGCAGTTTGGCTGCATCGACCGGGGAGCTGTTTTTT,CASSLAASTGELFF
many,TRBJ2-3,TRBV28,TRBD2,16,TGTGCCAGCAGGGCACTAGCGGGAGGAGGCGCAGATACGCAGTATTTT,CASRALAGGGADTQYF
.,TRBJ2-7,TRBV7-2,.,15,TGTGCCAGCAGATCGAGCGGGACAAGCTCCTACGAGCAGTACTTC,CASRSSGTSSYEQYF
.,TRBJ1-4,TRBV6-6,TRBD1,12,TGTGCCAGCAGTTCGGGACCGGGACAGGGAACTTTT,CASSSGPGQGTF
few,TRBJ2-4,TRBV14,.,13,TGTGCCAGCAGCCAAGGAAATGGAAACATTCAGTACTTC,CASSQGNGNIQYF
few,TRBJ2-1,TRBV6-1,TRBD2,19,TGTGCCAGCAGTGCCGGGACTAGCGGTTCTTATCCCGGGTACAATGAGCAGTTCTTC,CASSAGTSGSYPGYNEQFF
many,TRBJ2-7,TRBV20-1,TRBD2,16,TGCAGTGCTTACCTTGGGACTAGCGGGAGAAGGTACGAGCAGTACTTC,CSAYLGTSGRRYEQYF
.,TRBJ2-3,TRBV5-1,TRBD2,15,TGCGCCAGCAGCTTGGAAGCGGGAGACGCAGATACGCAGTATTTT,CASSLEAGDADTQYF
many,TRBJ2-3,TRBV19,TRBD2,16,TGTGCCAGTAGTCCCGGACTAGCGGGGCCCACAGATACGCAGTATTTT,CASSPGLAGPTDTQYF
.,TRBJ2-3,TRBV30,.,11,TGTGCCTGGAGTCCCTCGGATACGCAGTATTTT,CAWSPSDTQYF